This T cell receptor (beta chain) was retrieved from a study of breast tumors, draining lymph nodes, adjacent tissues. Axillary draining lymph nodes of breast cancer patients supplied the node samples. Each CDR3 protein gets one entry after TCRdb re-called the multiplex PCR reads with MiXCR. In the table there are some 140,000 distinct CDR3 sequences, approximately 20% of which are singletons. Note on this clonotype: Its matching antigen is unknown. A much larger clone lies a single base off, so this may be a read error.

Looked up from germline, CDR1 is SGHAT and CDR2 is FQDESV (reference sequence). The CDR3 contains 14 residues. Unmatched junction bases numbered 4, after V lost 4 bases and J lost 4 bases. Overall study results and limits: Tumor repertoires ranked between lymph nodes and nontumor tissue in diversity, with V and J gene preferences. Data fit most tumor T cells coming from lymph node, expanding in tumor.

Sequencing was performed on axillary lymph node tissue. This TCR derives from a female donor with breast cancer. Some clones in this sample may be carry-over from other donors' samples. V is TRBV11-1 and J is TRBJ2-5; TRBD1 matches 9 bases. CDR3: CASSSLQGAETQYF. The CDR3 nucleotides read TGTGCCAGCAGCTCTTTACAGGGGGCAGAGACCCAGTACTTC.